The source of this TCR beta chain is a study of T-cell memory formation after mild COVID-19. Study-wide background: The two donors had largely donor-specific TCR clusters.

Study outcomes and limitations: Confirmation was lacking for SARS-CoV-2 specificity of second-wave clones that peaked on day 37. Chiefly within CM and EM were the contracting CD4+ clones; CD8+ ones were within EMRA.

The V end was cut by 4 bases, the J end by 5 bases, with 14 bases between. CDR1 SEHNR and CDR2 FQNEAQ come from the germline V gene (reference sequence). CDR3 size: 14 residues. This clonotype was counted between two and nine times. The target antigen is unknown. Constant-segment-primed 5'RACE gave TCR alpha and TCR beta cDNA libraries with sample barcodes and UMIs. TCRdb called the 5' RACE reads again in MiXCR, with one record for every CDR3 protein. Here the sample spans 250,000 to 400,000 distinct CDR3 sequences, 14% being singletons. Source material: PBMCs or a T cell subset sorted from them (not recorded which). This sequence joins TRBV7-9 and TRBJ1-1; the D is unclear. This TCR was sampled from a man between 18 and 29 years old who had mild COVID-19 (a few samples of this study predate the infection). Cell type and time point are not known. CDR3 protein: CASSSWAGKTEAFF. The CDR3 DNA is TGTGCCAGCAGCTCCTGGGCGGGGAAGACTGAAGCTTTCTTT.